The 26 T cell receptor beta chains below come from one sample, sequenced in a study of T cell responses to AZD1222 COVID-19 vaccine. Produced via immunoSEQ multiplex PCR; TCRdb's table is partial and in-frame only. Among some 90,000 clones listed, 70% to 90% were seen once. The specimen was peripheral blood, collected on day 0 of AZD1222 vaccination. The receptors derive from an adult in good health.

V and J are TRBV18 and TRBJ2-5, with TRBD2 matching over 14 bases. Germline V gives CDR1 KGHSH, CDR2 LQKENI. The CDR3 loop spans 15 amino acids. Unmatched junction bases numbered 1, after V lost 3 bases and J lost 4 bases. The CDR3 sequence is CASSPGLAGGETQYF. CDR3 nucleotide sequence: TGTGCCAGCTCACCTGGACTAGCGGGAGGAGAGACCCAGTACTTC.

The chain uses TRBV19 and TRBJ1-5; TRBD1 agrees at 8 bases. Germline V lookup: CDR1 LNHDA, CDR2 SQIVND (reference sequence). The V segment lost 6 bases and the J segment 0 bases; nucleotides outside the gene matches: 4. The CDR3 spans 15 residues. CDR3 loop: CASSETGDSNQPQHF. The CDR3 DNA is TGTGCCAGTAGCGAGACAGGGGATAGCAATCAGCCCCAGCATTTT.

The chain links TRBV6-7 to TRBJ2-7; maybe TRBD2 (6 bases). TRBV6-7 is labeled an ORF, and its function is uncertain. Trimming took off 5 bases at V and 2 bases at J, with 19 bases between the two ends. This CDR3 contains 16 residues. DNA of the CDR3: TGTGCCAGCAGTGGACGGTGCGGGGCTAAAACCTACGAGCAGTACTTC. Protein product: CASSGRCGAKTYEQYF.

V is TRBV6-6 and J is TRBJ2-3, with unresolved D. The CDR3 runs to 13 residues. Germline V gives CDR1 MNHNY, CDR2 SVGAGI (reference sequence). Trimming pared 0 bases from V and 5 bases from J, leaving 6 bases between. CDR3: CASSYSTVDTQYF. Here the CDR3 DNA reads TGTGCCAGCAGTTACTCGACGGTAGATACGCAGTATTTT.

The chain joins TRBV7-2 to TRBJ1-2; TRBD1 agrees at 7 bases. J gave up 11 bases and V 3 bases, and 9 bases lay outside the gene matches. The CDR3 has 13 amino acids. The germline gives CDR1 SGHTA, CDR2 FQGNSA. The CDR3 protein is CASSLDRDSGYTF. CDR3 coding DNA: TGTGCCAGCAGCTTGGACCGGGACAGCGGATACACCTTC.

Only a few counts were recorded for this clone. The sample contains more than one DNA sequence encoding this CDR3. The CDR3, as DNA: TGTGCCAGCAGCCAAGCCCCCCAAGAGACCCAGTACTTC. It encodes CASSQAPQETQYF. V usage is TRBV14 and J usage is TRBJ2-5; no clear D gene. The germline V and J ends were trimmed by 1 base and 1 base, with 4 bases remaining between them. Per germline, CDR1 SGHDN and CDR2 FVKESK. CDR3 length: 13 amino acids.

CDR3 residues: CASSDPGFSLAKNIQYF. CDR3 sequence (DNA): TGTGCCAGCAGTGATCCGGGTTTCTCCTTAGCCAAAAACATTCAGTACTTC. The chain joins TRBV2 to TRBJ2-4; D is uncertain. V shed 3 bases and J shed 0 bases, with 15 bases lying between them. CDR1 and CDR2 (germline): SNHLY, FYNNEI. This CDR3 comprises 17 residues.

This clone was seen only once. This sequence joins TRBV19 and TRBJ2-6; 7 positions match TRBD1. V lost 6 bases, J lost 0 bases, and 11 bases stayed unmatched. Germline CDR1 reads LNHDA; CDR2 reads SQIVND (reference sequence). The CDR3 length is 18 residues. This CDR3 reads CASRPSPGQISGANVLTF. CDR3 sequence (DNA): TGTGCCAGTAGGCCGTCTCCGGGACAGATCTCTGGGGCCAACGTCCTGACTTTC.

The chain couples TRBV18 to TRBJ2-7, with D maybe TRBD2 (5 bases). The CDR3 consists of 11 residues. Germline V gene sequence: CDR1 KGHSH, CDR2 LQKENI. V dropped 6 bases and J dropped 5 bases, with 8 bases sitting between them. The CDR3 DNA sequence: TGTGCCAGCTCGGACTTCGACGAGCAGTACTTC. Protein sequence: CASSDFDEQYF.

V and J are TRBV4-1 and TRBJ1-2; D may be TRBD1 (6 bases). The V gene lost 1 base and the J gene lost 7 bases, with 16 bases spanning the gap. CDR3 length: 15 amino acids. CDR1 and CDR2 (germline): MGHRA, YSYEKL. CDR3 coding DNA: TGCGCCAGCAGCCAAGGGGGGCCGGAGAGGTCTGGCTACACCTTC. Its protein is CASSQGGPERSGYTF.

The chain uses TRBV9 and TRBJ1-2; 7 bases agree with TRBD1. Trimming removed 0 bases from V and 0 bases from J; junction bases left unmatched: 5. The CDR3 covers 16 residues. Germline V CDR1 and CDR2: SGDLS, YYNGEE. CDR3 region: CASSVGGQAANYGYTF. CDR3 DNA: TGTGCCAGCAGCGTAGGCGGACAGGCAGCTAACTATGGCTACACCTTC.

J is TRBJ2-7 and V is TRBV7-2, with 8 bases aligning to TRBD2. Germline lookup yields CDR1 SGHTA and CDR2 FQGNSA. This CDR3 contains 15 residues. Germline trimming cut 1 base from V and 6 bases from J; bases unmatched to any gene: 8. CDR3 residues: CASSLEGGRTGEQYF. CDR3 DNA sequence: TGTGCCAGCAGCTTAGAGGGCGGGAGGACGGGCGAGCAGTACTTC.

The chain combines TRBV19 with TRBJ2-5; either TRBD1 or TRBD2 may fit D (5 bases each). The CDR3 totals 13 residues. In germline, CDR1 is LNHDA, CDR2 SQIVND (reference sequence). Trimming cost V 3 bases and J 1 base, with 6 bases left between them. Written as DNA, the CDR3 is TGTGCCAGTAGTATGGGGGTCCAAGAGACCCAGTACTTC. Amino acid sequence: CASSMGVQETQYF. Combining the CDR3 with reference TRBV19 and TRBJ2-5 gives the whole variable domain DGGITQSPKYLFRKEGQNVTLSCEQNLNHDAMYWYRQDPGQGLRLIYYSQIVNDFQKGDIAEGYSVSREKKESFPLTVTSAQKNPTAFYLCASSMGVQETQYFGPGTRLLVL.

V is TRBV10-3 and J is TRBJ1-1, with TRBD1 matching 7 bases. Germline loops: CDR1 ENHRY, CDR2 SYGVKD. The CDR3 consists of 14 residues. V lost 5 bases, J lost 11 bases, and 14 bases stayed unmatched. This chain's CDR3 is CAISIRDSNDGAFF. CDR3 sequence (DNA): TGTGCCATCAGTATCCGGGACAGCAACGACGGGGCTTTCTTT.

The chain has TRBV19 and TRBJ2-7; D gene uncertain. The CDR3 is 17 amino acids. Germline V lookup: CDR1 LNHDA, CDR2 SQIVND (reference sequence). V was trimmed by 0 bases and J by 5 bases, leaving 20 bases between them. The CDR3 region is CASSIDPLGRVIDEQYF. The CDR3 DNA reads TGTGCCAGTAGTATAGATCCCCTAGGGCGTGTGATCGACGAGCAGTACTTC.

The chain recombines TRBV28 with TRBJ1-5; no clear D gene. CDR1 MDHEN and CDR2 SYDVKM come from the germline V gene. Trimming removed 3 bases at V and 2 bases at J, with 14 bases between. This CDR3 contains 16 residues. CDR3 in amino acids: CASSLLRAVGNQPQHF. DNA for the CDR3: TGTGCCAGCAGTTTGTTGCGGGCGGTCGGCAATCAGCCCCAGCATTTT.

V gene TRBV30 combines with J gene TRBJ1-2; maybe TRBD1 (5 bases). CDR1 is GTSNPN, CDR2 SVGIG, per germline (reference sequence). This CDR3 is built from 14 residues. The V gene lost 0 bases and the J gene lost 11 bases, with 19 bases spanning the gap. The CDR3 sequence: CAWSVPGQAPGYTF. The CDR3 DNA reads TGTGCCTGGAGTGTACCAGGGCAGGCCCCGGGTTACACCTTC.

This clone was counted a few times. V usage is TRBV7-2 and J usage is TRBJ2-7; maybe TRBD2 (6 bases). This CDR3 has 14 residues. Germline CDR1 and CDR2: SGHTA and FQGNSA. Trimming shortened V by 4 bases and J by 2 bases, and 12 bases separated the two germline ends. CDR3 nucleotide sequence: TGTGCCAGCAGCTCGGGACTTCTCCCCTACGAGCAGTACTTC. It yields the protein CASSSGLLPYEQYF.

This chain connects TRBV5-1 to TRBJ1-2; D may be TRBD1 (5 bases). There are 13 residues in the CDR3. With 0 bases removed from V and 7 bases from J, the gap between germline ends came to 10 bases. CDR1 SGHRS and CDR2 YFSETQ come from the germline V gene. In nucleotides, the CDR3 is TGCGCCAGCAGCTTGGATGGGGCCCCTGGCTACACCTTC. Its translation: CASSLDGAPGYTF.

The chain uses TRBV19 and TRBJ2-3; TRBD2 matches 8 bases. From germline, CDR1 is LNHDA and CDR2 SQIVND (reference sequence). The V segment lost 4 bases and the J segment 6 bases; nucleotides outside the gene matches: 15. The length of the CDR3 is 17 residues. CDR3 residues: CASSNLLAARPGDTQYF. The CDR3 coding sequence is TGTGCCAGTAGTAACTTACTAGCGGCCAGGCCGGGGGATACGCAGTATTTT.

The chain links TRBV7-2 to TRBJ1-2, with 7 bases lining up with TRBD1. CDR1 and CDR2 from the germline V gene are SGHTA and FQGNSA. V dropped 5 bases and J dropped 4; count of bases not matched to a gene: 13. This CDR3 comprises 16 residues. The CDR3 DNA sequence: TGTGCCAGCAGCAACTTTAGGGACAGTGACCTCTATGGCTACACCTTC. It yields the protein CASSNFRDSDLYGYTF.

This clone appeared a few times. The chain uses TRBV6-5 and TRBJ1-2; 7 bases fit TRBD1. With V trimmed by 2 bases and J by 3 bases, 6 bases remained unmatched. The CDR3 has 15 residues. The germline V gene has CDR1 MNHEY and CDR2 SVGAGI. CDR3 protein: CASSYTAGQHYGYTF. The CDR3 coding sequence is TGTGCCAGCAGTTACACCGCGGGACAGCACTATGGCTACACCTTC.

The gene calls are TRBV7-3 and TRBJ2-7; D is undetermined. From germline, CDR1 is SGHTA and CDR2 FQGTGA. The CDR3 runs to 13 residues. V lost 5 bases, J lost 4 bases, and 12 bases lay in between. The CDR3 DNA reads TGTGCCAGCAGCCCTTATGTGGGGTACGAGCAGTACTTC. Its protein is CASSPYVGYEQYF.

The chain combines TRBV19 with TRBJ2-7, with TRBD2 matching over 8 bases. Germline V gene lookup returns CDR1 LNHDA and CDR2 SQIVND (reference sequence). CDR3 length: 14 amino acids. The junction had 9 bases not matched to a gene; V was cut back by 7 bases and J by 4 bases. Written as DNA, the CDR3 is TGTGCCAGTACCCGCGGGCGGGAGGCTTACGAGCAGTACTTC. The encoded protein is CASTRGREAYEQYF. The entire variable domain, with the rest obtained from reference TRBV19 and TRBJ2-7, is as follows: DGGITQSPKYLFRKEGQNVTLSCEQNLNHDAMYWYRQDPGQGLRLIYYSQIVNDFQKGDIAEGYSVSREKKESFPLTVTSAQKNPTAFYLCASTRGREAYEQYFGPGTRLTVT.

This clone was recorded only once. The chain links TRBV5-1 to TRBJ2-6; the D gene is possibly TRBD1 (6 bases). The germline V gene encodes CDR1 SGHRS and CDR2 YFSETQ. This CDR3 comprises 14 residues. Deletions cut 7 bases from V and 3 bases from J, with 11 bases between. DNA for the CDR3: TGCGCCAGCTCGCAGGGGCATGGGGCCAACGTCCTGACTTTC. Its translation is CASSQGHGANVLTF. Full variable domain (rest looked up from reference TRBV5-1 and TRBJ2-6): KAGVTQTPRYLIKTRGQQVTLSCSPISGHRSVSWYQQTPGQGLQFLFEYFSETQRNKGNFPGRFSGRQFSNSRSEMNVSTLELGDSALYLCASSQGHGANVLTFGAGSRLTVL.

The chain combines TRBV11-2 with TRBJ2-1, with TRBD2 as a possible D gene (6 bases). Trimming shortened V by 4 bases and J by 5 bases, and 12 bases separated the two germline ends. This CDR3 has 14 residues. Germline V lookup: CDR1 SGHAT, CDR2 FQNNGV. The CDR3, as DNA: TGTGCCAGCAGCTCGACCGGGACTCACAATGAGCAGTTCTTC. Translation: CASSSTGTHNEQFF.